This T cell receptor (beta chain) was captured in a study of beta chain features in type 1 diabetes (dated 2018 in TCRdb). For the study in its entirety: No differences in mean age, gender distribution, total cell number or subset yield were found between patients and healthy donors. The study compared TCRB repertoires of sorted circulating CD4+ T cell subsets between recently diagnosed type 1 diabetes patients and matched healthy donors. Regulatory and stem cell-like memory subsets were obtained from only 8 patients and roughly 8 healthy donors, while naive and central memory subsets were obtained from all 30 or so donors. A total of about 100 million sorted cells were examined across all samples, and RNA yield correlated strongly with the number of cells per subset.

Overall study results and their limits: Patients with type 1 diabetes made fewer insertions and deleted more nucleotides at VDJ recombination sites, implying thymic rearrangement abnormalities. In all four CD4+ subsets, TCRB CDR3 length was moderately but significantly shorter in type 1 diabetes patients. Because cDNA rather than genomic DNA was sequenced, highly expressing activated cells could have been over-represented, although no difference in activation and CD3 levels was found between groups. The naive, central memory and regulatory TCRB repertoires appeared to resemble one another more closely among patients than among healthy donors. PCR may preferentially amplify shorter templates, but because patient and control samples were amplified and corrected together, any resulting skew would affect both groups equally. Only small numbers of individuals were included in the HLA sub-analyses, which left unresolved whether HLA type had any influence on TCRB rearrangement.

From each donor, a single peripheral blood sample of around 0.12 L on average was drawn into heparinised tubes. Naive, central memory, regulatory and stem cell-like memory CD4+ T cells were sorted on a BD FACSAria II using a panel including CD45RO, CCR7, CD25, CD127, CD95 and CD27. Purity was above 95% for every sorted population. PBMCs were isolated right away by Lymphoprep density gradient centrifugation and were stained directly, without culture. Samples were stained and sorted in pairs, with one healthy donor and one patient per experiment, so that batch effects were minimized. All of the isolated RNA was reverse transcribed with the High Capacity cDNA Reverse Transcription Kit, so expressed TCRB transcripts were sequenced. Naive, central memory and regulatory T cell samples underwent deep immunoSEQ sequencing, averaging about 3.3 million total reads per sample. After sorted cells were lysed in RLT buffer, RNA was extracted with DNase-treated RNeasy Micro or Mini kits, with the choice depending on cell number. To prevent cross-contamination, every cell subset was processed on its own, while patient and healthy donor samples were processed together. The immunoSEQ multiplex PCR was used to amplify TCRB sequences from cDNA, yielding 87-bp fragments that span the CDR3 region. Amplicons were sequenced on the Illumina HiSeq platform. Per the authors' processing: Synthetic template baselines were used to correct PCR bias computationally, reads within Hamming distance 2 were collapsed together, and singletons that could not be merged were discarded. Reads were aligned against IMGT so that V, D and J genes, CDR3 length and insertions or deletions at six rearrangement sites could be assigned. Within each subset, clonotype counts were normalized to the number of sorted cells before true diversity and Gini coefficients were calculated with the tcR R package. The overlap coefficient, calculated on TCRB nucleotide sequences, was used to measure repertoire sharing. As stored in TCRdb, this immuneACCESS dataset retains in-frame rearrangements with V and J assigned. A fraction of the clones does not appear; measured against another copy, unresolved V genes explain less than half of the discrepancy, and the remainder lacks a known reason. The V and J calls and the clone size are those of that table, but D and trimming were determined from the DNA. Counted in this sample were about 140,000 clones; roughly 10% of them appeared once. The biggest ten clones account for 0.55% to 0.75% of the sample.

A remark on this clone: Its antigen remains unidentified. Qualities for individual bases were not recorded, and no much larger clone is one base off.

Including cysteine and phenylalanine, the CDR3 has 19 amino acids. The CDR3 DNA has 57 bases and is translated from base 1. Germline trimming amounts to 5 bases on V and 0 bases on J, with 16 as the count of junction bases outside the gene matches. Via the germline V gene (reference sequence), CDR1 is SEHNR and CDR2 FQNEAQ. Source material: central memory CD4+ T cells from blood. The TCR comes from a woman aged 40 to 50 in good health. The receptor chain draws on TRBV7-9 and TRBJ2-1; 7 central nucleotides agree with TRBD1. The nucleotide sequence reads TGTGCCAGCAGCCCTCGACTAAGGGGGCTCGCTTCCTCCTACAATGAGCAGTTCTTC. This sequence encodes CASSPRLRGLASSYNEQFF.